Listed below are T cell receptor beta chains from one sample, sequenced in a study of control samples from healthy donors and cancer patients. Repertoires were generated with immunoSEQ multiplex PCR, while TCRdb's copy carries only in-frame clones and drops some. The sample records roughly 74,000 clones, approximately 94% being singletons. The sample comprised blood. The origin of the receptors is a woman younger than 35 in good health. Each CDR3 is given with its conserved first and last residue. D genes are given only for firm matches. Clone size is given for some rows only: seen once, a few or many times, or a class if the clone is expanded.

V gene: TRBV14
D gene: -
J gene: TRBJ1-3
clone size: -
CDR3 protein: CASSQDSVGNTIYF
CDR3 DNA: TGTGCCAGCAGCCAAGATTCGGTCGGAAACACCATATATTTT

V gene: TRBV9
D gene: -
J gene: TRBJ2-1
clone size: -
CDR3 protein: CASSVDNEQFF
CDR3 DNA: TGTGCCAGCAGCGTGGACAATGAGCAGTTCTTC

V gene: TRBV28
D gene: -
J gene: TRBJ1-1
clone size: -
CDR3 protein: CASKGLVTEAFF
CDR3 DNA: TGTGCCAGCAAGGGTTTGGTCACTGAAGCTTTCTTT

V gene: TRBV29-1
D gene: -
J gene: TRBJ2-3
clone size: once
CDR3 protein: CSVAETKFTSTDTQYF
CDR3 DNA: TGCAGCGTTGCGGAAACGAAGTTTACTAGCACAGATACGCAGTATTTT

V gene: TRBV9
D gene: -
J gene: TRBJ2-7
clone size: once
CDR3 protein: CASTLGTGPYEQYF
CDR3 DNA: TGTGCCAGCACCTTGGGTACAGGGCCATACGAGCAGTACTTC

V gene: TRBV7-2
D gene: -
J gene: TRBJ2-7
clone size: -
CDR3 protein: CASSRGADSYYEQYF
CDR3 DNA: TGTGCCAGCAGCCGTGGGGCCGACAGCTACTACGAGCAGTACTTC

V gene: TRBV5-8
D gene: -
J gene: TRBJ2-5
clone size: once
CDR3 protein: CASSYPTQETQYF
CDR3 DNA: TGTGCCAGCAGCTACCCAACGCAAGAGACCCAGTACTTC

V gene: TRBV27
D gene: -
J gene: TRBJ2-6
clone size: -
CDR3 protein: CASRLGGNGANVLTF
CDR3 DNA: TGTGCCAGCAGACTCGGGGGTAATGGGGCCAACGTCCTGACTTTC

V gene: TRBV29-1
D gene: -
J gene: TRBJ1-1
clone size: -
CDR3 protein: CSVDPLRGTEAFF
CDR3 DNA: TGCAGCGTTGACCCTCTACGGGGCACTGAAGCTTTCTTT

V gene: TRBV27
D gene: -
J gene: TRBJ2-5
clone size: -
CDR3 protein: CASSRAQQLQETQYF
CDR3 DNA: TGTGCCAGCAGTCGCGCGCAGCAACTACAAGAGACCCAGTACTTC

V gene: TRBV5-1
D gene: -
J gene: TRBJ2-2
clone size: -
CDR3 protein: CASERGESTGELFF
CDR3 DNA: TGCGCCAGCGAGCGTGGGGAATCGACCGGGGAGCTGTTTTTT

V gene: TRBV28
D gene: -
J gene: TRBJ1-5
clone size: -
CDR3 protein: CASSLGDSNQPQHF
CDR3 DNA: TGTGCCAGCAGTTTAGGGGACAGCAATCAGCCCCAGCATTTT

V gene: TRBV7-2
D gene: TRBD1
J gene: TRBJ1-2
clone size: -
CDR3 protein: CASSRGTGGGYTF
CDR3 DNA: TGTGCCAGCAGCCGTGGGACAGGGGGCGGCTACACCTTC

V gene: TRBV6-5
D gene: -
J gene: TRBJ2-7
clone size: -
CDR3 protein: CASSTGNSYEQYF
CDR3 DNA: TGTGCCAGCAGCACCGGGAACTCCTACGAGCAGTACTTC

V gene: TRBV2
D gene: -
J gene: TRBJ1-2
clone size: -
CDR3 protein: CARTGLKGYTF
CDR3 DNA: TGTGCTAGGACGGGGTTAAAAGGCTACACCTTC

V gene: TRBV5-1
D gene: TRBD1
J gene: TRBJ1-2
clone size: few
CDR3 protein: CASSLNPGQGAYGYTF
CDR3 DNA: TGCGCCAGCAGCTTGAACCCGGGACAGGGGGCCTATGGCTACACCTTC

V gene: TRBV11-2
D gene: -
J gene: TRBJ1-1
clone size: few
CDR3 protein: CASSWTNTEAFF
CDR3 DNA: TGTGCCAGCAGCTGGACAAACACTGAAGCTTTCTTT

V gene: TRBV10-3
D gene: TRBD1
J gene: TRBJ1-2
clone size: -
CDR3 protein: CAIRLGTGFGYTF
CDR3 DNA: TGTGCCATCAGATTGGGGACAGGATTCGGCTACACCTTC

V gene: TRBV18
D gene: TRBD1
J gene: TRBJ1-2
clone size: -
CDR3 protein: CASSPTDRVGGYTF
CDR3 DNA: TGTGCCAGCTCACCAACGGACAGGGTTGGTGGCTACACCTTC

V gene: TRBV5-4
D gene: -
J gene: TRBJ2-1
clone size: -
CDR3 protein: CASSPGQPFYGYNEQFF
CDR3 DNA: TGTGCCAGCAGCCCAGGACAGCCCTTCTATGGGTACAATGAGCAGTTCTTC

V gene: TRBV27
D gene: -
J gene: TRBJ1-4
clone size: -
CDR3 protein: CASSFPSSGKLFF
CDR3 DNA: TGTGCCAGCAGTTTCCCCTCCTCGGGTAAACTGTTTTTT

V gene: TRBV10-3
D gene: -
J gene: TRBJ2-7
clone size: -
CDR3 protein: CAIGQTVDYEQYF
CDR3 DNA: TGTGCCATCGGCCAGACAGTAGACTACGAGCAGTACTTC

V gene: TRBV4-2
D gene: -
J gene: TRBJ1-5
clone size: -
CDR3 protein: CASSQTDSSNQPQHF
CDR3 DNA: TGTGCCAGCAGCCAAACGGACAGTAGCAATCAGCCCCAGCATTTT

V gene: TRBV4-1
D gene: -
J gene: TRBJ1-6
clone size: -
CDR3 protein: CASSQGNSPLHF
CDR3 DNA: TGCGCCAGCAGCCAAGGGAATTCACCCCTCCACTTT

V gene: TRBV7-8
D gene: -
J gene: TRBJ2-3
clone size: -
CDR3 protein: CASSLLRIAEVRQYF
CDR3 DNA: TGTGCCAGCAGCTTACTGAGGATAGCGGAGGTTCGGCAGTATTTT

V gene: TRBV5-8
D gene: TRBD1
J gene: TRBJ1-1
clone size: -
CDR3 protein: CASSDGDRVNTEAFF
CDR3 DNA: TGTGCCAGCAGCGATGGCGACAGGGTGAACACTGAAGCTTTCTTT

V gene: TRBV21-1
D gene: -
J gene: TRBJ2-3
clone size: -
CDR3 protein: CASSKEVGDTDTQYF
CDR3 DNA: TGTGCCAGCAGCAAAGAGGTAGGAGACACAGATACGCAGTATTTT

V gene: TRBV7-6
D gene: -
J gene: TRBJ1-2
clone size: -
CDR3 protein: CASSLSRTESVRNYGYTF
CDR3 DNA: TGTGCCAGCAGCTTGTCCAGGACAGAGTCAGTAAGAAACTATGGCTACACCTTC

V gene: TRBV14
D gene: TRBD1
J gene: TRBJ1-1
clone size: -
CDR3 protein: CASSGQGSSTEAFF
CDR3 DNA: TGTGCCAGCAGCGGACAGGGTTCGAGCACTGAAGCTTTCTTT

V gene: TRBV4-3
D gene: TRBD2
J gene: TRBJ2-7
clone size: -
CDR3 protein: CASSQGTSGYEQYF
CDR3 DNA: TGCGCCAGCAGCCAAGGGACTAGCGGTTACGAGCAGTACTTC

V gene: TRBV28
D gene: -
J gene: TRBJ1-1
clone size: -
CDR3 protein: CASSLMGGTEAFF
CDR3 DNA: TGTGCCAGCAGTTTAATGGGGGGGACTGAAGCTTTCTTT

V gene: TRBV15
D gene: -
J gene: TRBJ1-2
clone size: -
CDR3 protein: CATSTGQSGYTF
CDR3 DNA: TGTGCCACCAGCACAGGACAGTCCGGCTACACCTTC

V gene: TRBV2
D gene: TRBD2
J gene: TRBJ2-2
clone size: few
CDR3 protein: CASMTSGGAGELFF
CDR3 DNA: TGTGCCAGCATGACTAGCGGGGGGGCCGGGGAGCTGTTTTTT

V gene: TRBV7-9
D gene: TRBD1
J gene: TRBJ2-7
clone size: -
CDR3 protein: CASITTSGTGTYEQYF
CDR3 DNA: TGTGCCAGCATCACAACTTCCGGGACAGGGACCTACGAGCAGTACTTC

V gene: TRBV6-2/TRBV6-3
D gene: TRBD1
J gene: TRBJ2-1
clone size: -
CDR3 protein: CASSRDRGDAYNEQFF
CDR3 DNA: TGTGCCAGCAGCAGAGACAGGGGAGACGCCTACAATGAGCAGTTCTTC

V gene: TRBV18
D gene: -
J gene: TRBJ1-5
clone size: few
CDR3 protein: CASSPDPPNSNQPQHF
CDR3 DNA: TGTGCCAGCTCACCAGACCCTCCCAATAGCAATCAGCCCCAGCATTTT

V gene: TRBV3-1/TRBV3-2
D gene: -
J gene: TRBJ1-5
clone size: -
CDR3 protein: CASSQDLKNLPKPQHF
CDR3 DNA: TGTGCCAGCAGCCAAGATCTTAAAAACCTCCCGAAACCCCAGCATTTT

V gene: TRBV14
D gene: TRBD1
J gene: TRBJ2-7
clone size: -
CDR3 protein: CASSPGGDRAYEQYF
CDR3 DNA: TGTGCCAGCAGCCCCGGTGGGGACAGGGCCTACGAGCAGTACTTC

V gene: TRBV20-1
D gene: TRBD1
J gene: TRBJ2-3
clone size: -
CDR3 protein: CSASSDRGRLDTQYF
CDR3 DNA: TGCAGTGCTAGTTCCGACAGGGGCCGGCTAGATACGCAGTATTTT

V gene: TRBV19
D gene: -
J gene: TRBJ1-6
clone size: -
CDR3 protein: CASSIYNSPLHF
CDR3 DNA: TGTGCCAGTAGTATTTATAATTCACCCCTCCACTTT

V gene: TRBV6-6
D gene: -
J gene: TRBJ1-6
clone size: -
CDR3 protein: CASSADRLNSPLHF
CDR3 DNA: TGTGCCAGCAGTGCCGACAGACTGAATTCACCCCTCCACTTT

V gene: TRBV5-1
D gene: -
J gene: TRBJ2-3
clone size: -
CDR3 protein: CASSLVAVAGLTDTQYF
CDR3 DNA: TGCGCCAGCAGCTTGGTGGCCGTGGCTGGCCTCACAGATACGCAGTATTTT

V gene: TRBV19
D gene: -
J gene: TRBJ2-7
clone size: -
CDR3 protein: CASSINAGELTYEQYF
CDR3 DNA: TGTGCCAGTAGTATAAATGCCGGCGAGCTAACCTACGAGCAGTACTTC

V gene: TRBV28
D gene: -
J gene: TRBJ2-1
clone size: -
CDR3 protein: CASSFEGYSYNEQFF
CDR3 DNA: TGTGCCAGCAGTTTCGAGGGTTACTCCTACAATGAGCAGTTCTTC

V gene: TRBV28
D gene: TRBD1
J gene: TRBJ1-2
clone size: once
CDR3 protein: CAGTTGGDGYTF
CDR3 DNA: TGTGCCGGGACGACAGGGGGCGATGGCTACACCTTC

V gene: TRBV28
D gene: TRBD1
J gene: TRBJ2-7
clone size: -
CDR3 protein: CASSGQGYEQYF
CDR3 DNA: TGTGCCAGCAGTGGACAGGGCTACGAGCAGTACTTC